These T cell receptor beta chains were read from a single sample in a study of shared clonotypes between healthy human individuals. Method: immunoSEQ multiplex PCR; TCRdb's copy keeps in-frame clones and lacks some. The table has 550,000 to 650,000 clones, roughly 96% seen once; the top ten hold 0.11%. Material: naive CD8+ T cells sorted from blood. The source of these receptors is a woman aged 25-40 years in good health. The CDR3 runs from the conserved cysteine through the conserved F or W. The order of the fields is CDR3 DNA, CDR3 protein, D gene, J gene, clone size, V gene. The D gene is left open where the match is weak. Part of the rows lack a size; the others show once, few, many or a class for expanded clones.

CDR3nt: TGTGCCAGCAAGCGGGGACGGGGCGGGGAGCTGTTTTTT
CDR3aa: CASKRGRGGELFF
d_gene: TRBD2
j_gene: TRBJ2-2
abundance: -
v_gene: TRBV27

CDR3nt: TGTGCCAGCAGCAAAACAGGGGGCCCAGAGACCCAGTACTTC
CDR3aa: CASSKTGGPETQYF
d_gene: TRBD1
j_gene: TRBJ2-5
abundance: -
v_gene: TRBV9

CDR3nt: TGTGCCAGCAGTTTCGGACAGGGCTTCCACGAGCAGTACTTC
CDR3aa: CASSFGQGFHEQYF
d_gene: TRBD1
j_gene: TRBJ2-7
abundance: -
v_gene: TRBV27

CDR3nt: TGTGCCAGCAGCGGTAGAGTAGCGGGAGGATCCTACAATGAGCAGTTCTTC
CDR3aa: CASSGRVAGGSYNEQFF
d_gene: TRBD2
j_gene: TRBJ2-1
abundance: -
v_gene: TRBV9

CDR3nt: TGTGCCAGCAGCGAGGAGGAGGGGGCCTGGACTGAAGCTTTCTTT
CDR3aa: CASSEEEGAWTEAFF
d_gene: TRBD1
j_gene: TRBJ1-1
abundance: -
v_gene: TRBV4-2

CDR3nt: TGCAGCGTTGCCGGTCAGGGTGGCGAGCAGTACTTC
CDR3aa: CSVAGQGGEQYF
d_gene: -
j_gene: TRBJ2-7
abundance: -
v_gene: TRBV29-1

CDR3nt: TGTGCCAGCAGCTTACTGGGTGGCATTCAGTACTTC
CDR3aa: CASSLLGGIQYF
d_gene: -
j_gene: TRBJ2-4
abundance: once
v_gene: TRBV11-2

CDR3nt: TGCGCCAGCAGCTATGGACTAGCGGACTCCTACGAGCAGTACTTC
CDR3aa: CASSYGLADSYEQYF
d_gene: TRBD2
j_gene: TRBJ2-7
abundance: -
v_gene: TRBV5-1

CDR3nt: TGCGCCAGCAGTGATGTCGTCAGCTACTATGGCTACACCTTC
CDR3aa: CASSDVVSYYGYTF
d_gene: -
j_gene: TRBJ1-2
abundance: -
v_gene: TRBV10-2

CDR3nt: TGTGCCAGCAGCCCACCGACCTACGAGCAGTACTTC
CDR3aa: CASSPPTYEQYF
d_gene: -
j_gene: TRBJ2-7
abundance: -
v_gene: TRBV7-8

CDR3nt: TGCAGCGTCGAGGGGACAGGGCTCTACAATGAGCAGTTCTTC
CDR3aa: CSVEGTGLYNEQFF
d_gene: TRBD1
j_gene: TRBJ2-1
abundance: -
v_gene: TRBV29-1

CDR3nt: TGTGCCAGCAGCTGGGGACAGGGGAACACCGGGGAGCTGTTTTTT
CDR3aa: CASSWGQGNTGELFF
d_gene: TRBD1
j_gene: TRBJ2-2
abundance: -
v_gene: TRBV5-4

CDR3nt: TGTGCCAGCAGTGAATGGGGGCGGACCGCCCAAGAGACCCAGTACTTC
CDR3aa: CASSEWGRTAQETQYF
d_gene: -
j_gene: TRBJ2-5
abundance: -
v_gene: TRBV25-1

CDR3nt: TGTGCCAGTAGTATTATTGGCAATCAGCCCCAGCATTTT
CDR3aa: CASSIIGNQPQHF
d_gene: -
j_gene: TRBJ1-5
abundance: few
v_gene: TRBV19

CDR3nt: TGCGCCAGCAGCTTGGCTAGAGGGGCGAACACTGAAGCTTTCTTT
CDR3aa: CASSLARGANTEAFF
d_gene: -
j_gene: TRBJ1-1
abundance: -
v_gene: TRBV5-1

CDR3nt: TGTGCCAGCAGGTTAGCGGGCGATAGTGAGACCCAGTACTTC
CDR3aa: CASRLAGDSETQYF
d_gene: TRBD2
j_gene: TRBJ2-5
abundance: -
v_gene: TRBV2

CDR3nt: TGTGCCAGCTACTGGGAGGGGAGTGGAAACACCATATATTTT
CDR3aa: CASYWEGSGNTIYF
d_gene: -
j_gene: TRBJ1-3
abundance: -
v_gene: TRBV6-1

CDR3nt: TGCAGCACTCGGGACAGCTTCCAAGAGACCCAGTACTTC
CDR3aa: CSTRDSFQETQYF
d_gene: TRBD1
j_gene: TRBJ2-5
abundance: -
v_gene: TRBV29-1

CDR3nt: TGTGCCAGCAGCCTCCTGGGACTAGCCTCCTACAATGAGCAGTTCTTC
CDR3aa: CASSLLGLASYNEQFF
d_gene: TRBD2
j_gene: TRBJ2-1
abundance: -
v_gene: TRBV7-8

CDR3nt: TGTGCCAGCAGCTTAGATCTTGGGCAAGAGACCCAGTACTTC
CDR3aa: CASSLDLGQETQYF
d_gene: -
j_gene: TRBJ2-5
abundance: once
v_gene: TRBV11-2

CDR3nt: TGTGCCAGCAGTTCCCCACGTGGGCTGTGGACTAGCGGGAGTCTCGGAACCAAAAACATTCAGTACTTC
CDR3aa: CASSSPRGLWTSGSLGTKNIQYF
d_gene: TRBD2
j_gene: TRBJ2-4
abundance: -
v_gene: TRBV28

CDR3nt: TGTGCCAGTAGTATTTCCAGGGTACAGGAAAAACTGTTTTTT
CDR3aa: CASSISRVQEKLFF
d_gene: -
j_gene: TRBJ1-4
abundance: -
v_gene: TRBV19

CDR3nt: TGTGCCAGCAGCTTCAGATCCGGGACCTACACAGATACGCAGTATTTT
CDR3aa: CASSFRSGTYTDTQYF
d_gene: -
j_gene: TRBJ2-3
abundance: -
v_gene: TRBV11-3

CDR3nt: TGTGCCAGCAGTTTTAGGAGGGTTGGCTACACCTTC
CDR3aa: CASSFRRVGYTF
d_gene: -
j_gene: TRBJ1-2
abundance: -
v_gene: TRBV28

CDR3nt: TGCGCCAGCAGCTTGGCCGCAGAAAACTACGAGCAGTACTTC
CDR3aa: CASSLAAENYEQYF
d_gene: -
j_gene: TRBJ2-7
abundance: -
v_gene: TRBV5-1

CDR3nt: TGTGCCAGCAGTTTAAGCGGTAACTCTGGAAACACCATATATTTT
CDR3aa: CASSLSGNSGNTIYF
d_gene: -
j_gene: TRBJ1-3
abundance: -
v_gene: TRBV28

CDR3nt: TGTGCCAGCAGTTTTGGCCAGGGGGATGGCTACACCTTC
CDR3aa: CASSFGQGDGYTF
d_gene: TRBD1
j_gene: TRBJ1-2
abundance: -
v_gene: TRBV27

CDR3nt: TGTGCCAGCAGTGGGGGAGCTAACACCGGGGAGCTGTTTTTT
CDR3aa: CASSGGANTGELFF
d_gene: -
j_gene: TRBJ2-2
abundance: -
v_gene: TRBV28

CDR3nt: TGTGCCAGCAGCTCATACAATGAGCAGTTCTTC
CDR3aa: CASSSYNEQFF
d_gene: -
j_gene: TRBJ2-1
abundance: -
v_gene: TRBV28

CDR3nt: TGTGCCAGCAGCGTGAGCGGGAGCTACACCGGGGAGCTGTTTTTT
CDR3aa: CASSVSGSYTGELFF
d_gene: TRBD2
j_gene: TRBJ2-2
abundance: -
v_gene: TRBV9

CDR3nt: TGTGCCAGCAGTCTAGACAGGGATGATCTTTCAGATACGCAGTATTTT
CDR3aa: CASSLDRDDLSDTQYF
d_gene: TRBD1
j_gene: TRBJ2-3
abundance: -
v_gene: TRBV27

CDR3nt: TGCGCCAGCAGCCAATTCGACCCACCCTCCTACAATGAGCAGTTCTTC
CDR3aa: CASSQFDPPSYNEQFF
d_gene: -
j_gene: TRBJ2-1
abundance: -
v_gene: TRBV4-1

CDR3nt: TGTGCCAGCAGCTTATTTGAATGGGGCGGGGAGCTGTTTTTT
CDR3aa: CASSLFEWGGELFF
d_gene: -
j_gene: TRBJ2-2
abundance: once
v_gene: TRBV7-2

CDR3nt: TGTGCCAGCAGCCCAAAGTTACGGCAGACCAACTATGGCTACACCTTC
CDR3aa: CASSPKLRQTNYGYTF
d_gene: -
j_gene: TRBJ1-2
abundance: few
v_gene: TRBV7-9

CDR3nt: TGCGCCAGCAGCTTGGCCCCGGTGAACACCGGGGAGCTGTTTTTT
CDR3aa: CASSLAPVNTGELFF
d_gene: -
j_gene: TRBJ2-2
abundance: -
v_gene: TRBV5-1

CDR3nt: TGTGCCAGCAGCCTTTTTGGAGAGGAGCCATCAAGCTACAATGAGCAGTTCTTC
CDR3aa: CASSLFGEEPSSYNEQFF
d_gene: -
j_gene: TRBJ2-1
abundance: -
v_gene: TRBV7-6

CDR3nt: TGTGCCAGCAGCGAGATAGGGACAGGTGGATTCGATGAGCAGTTCTTC
CDR3aa: CASSEIGTGGFDEQFF
d_gene: TRBD1
j_gene: TRBJ2-1
abundance: -
v_gene: TRBV2

CDR3nt: TGTGCCAGCAGTAGTAGCGGGAATGAAGAGACCCAGTACTTC
CDR3aa: CASSSSGNEETQYF
d_gene: TRBD2
j_gene: TRBJ2-5
abundance: -
v_gene: TRBV27

CDR3nt: TGTGCCAGCAGTCCCGGGACTCTCTCCTACAATGAGCAGTTCTTC
CDR3aa: CASSPGTLSYNEQFF
d_gene: -
j_gene: TRBJ2-1
abundance: once
v_gene: TRBV27

CDR3nt: TGTGCCATCGCGGGACTCTCCTCCTACAATGAGCAGTTCTTC
CDR3aa: CAIAGLSSYNEQFF
d_gene: -
j_gene: TRBJ2-1
abundance: -
v_gene: TRBV11-2

CDR3nt: TGCGCCAGCAGCCAACTGACAGGGGTGGCTAATGAAAAACTGTTTTTT
CDR3aa: CASSQLTGVANEKLFF
d_gene: TRBD1
j_gene: TRBJ1-4
abundance: -
v_gene: TRBV4-1

CDR3nt: TGCGCCAGCAGCTTGGAAGGACTATCTACCTCCTACGAGCAGTACTTC
CDR3aa: CASSLEGLSTSYEQYF
d_gene: -
j_gene: TRBJ2-7
abundance: -
v_gene: TRBV5-1

CDR3nt: TGTGCCAGCAGTATATACGAGCAGTACTTC
CDR3aa: CASSIYEQYF
d_gene: -
j_gene: TRBJ2-7
abundance: -
v_gene: TRBV6-1

CDR3nt: TGCGCCAGCAGCTATGGGGCGGGGGCCCTCTACGAGCAGTACTTC
CDR3aa: CASSYGAGALYEQYF
d_gene: -
j_gene: TRBJ2-7
abundance: -
v_gene: TRBV5-1

CDR3nt: TGTGCCAGCAGCTTATCTAGGACTAGCGGAGAAGAGATGTACGAGCAGTACTTC
CDR3aa: CASSLSRTSGEEMYEQYF
d_gene: TRBD2
j_gene: TRBJ2-7
abundance: -
v_gene: TRBV7-9

CDR3nt: TGTGCCAGCAGCTTGGAGGTAAACATTCAGTACTTC
CDR3aa: CASSLEVNIQYF
d_gene: -
j_gene: TRBJ2-4
abundance: -
v_gene: TRBV5-8

CDR3nt: TGCGCCAGCAGCCAAGGCAGGATATGGGGGACGCCCAGCTCCTACAATGAGCAGTTCTTC
CDR3aa: CASSQGRIWGTPSSYNEQFF
d_gene: -
j_gene: TRBJ2-1
abundance: once
v_gene: TRBV4-1

CDR3nt: TGTGCCAGCAGCTCCAGCGGGTTAATGAACACTGAAGCTTTCTTT
CDR3aa: CASSSSGLMNTEAFF
d_gene: -
j_gene: TRBJ1-1
abundance: -
v_gene: TRBV13

CDR3nt: TGTGCCAGCACCCGAGTTTATGGGGGAAGGGATGAAAAACTGTTTTTT
CDR3aa: CASTRVYGGRDEKLFF
d_gene: -
j_gene: TRBJ1-4
abundance: -
v_gene: TRBV27

CDR3nt: TGTGCCAGCAGTGAAGTTGTGGGCCCCATGATTAAGTACAATGAGCAGTTCTTC
CDR3aa: CASSEVVGPMIKYNEQFF
d_gene: -
j_gene: TRBJ2-1
abundance: -
v_gene: TRBV2

CDR3nt: TGTGCCAGCAGCTGGTCTACTAGCACCGAGACCCAGTACTTC
CDR3aa: CASSWSTSTETQYF
d_gene: -
j_gene: TRBJ2-5
abundance: -
v_gene: TRBV5-8

CDR3nt: TGCGCCAGCAGTGAGGCGGGGGCGAGCTCCTACAATGAGCAGTTCTTC
CDR3aa: CASSEAGASSYNEQFF
d_gene: -
j_gene: TRBJ2-1
abundance: -
v_gene: TRBV10-1

CDR3nt: TGCAGCGTTGGGGGCGGGAGCTCCTACGAGCAGTACTTC
CDR3aa: CSVGGGSSYEQYF
d_gene: TRBD2
j_gene: TRBJ2-7
abundance: -
v_gene: TRBV29-1

CDR3nt: TGTGCCAGCAGTTACTACGAGCAGTACTTC
CDR3aa: CASSYYEQYF
d_gene: -
j_gene: TRBJ2-7
abundance: -
v_gene: TRBV27